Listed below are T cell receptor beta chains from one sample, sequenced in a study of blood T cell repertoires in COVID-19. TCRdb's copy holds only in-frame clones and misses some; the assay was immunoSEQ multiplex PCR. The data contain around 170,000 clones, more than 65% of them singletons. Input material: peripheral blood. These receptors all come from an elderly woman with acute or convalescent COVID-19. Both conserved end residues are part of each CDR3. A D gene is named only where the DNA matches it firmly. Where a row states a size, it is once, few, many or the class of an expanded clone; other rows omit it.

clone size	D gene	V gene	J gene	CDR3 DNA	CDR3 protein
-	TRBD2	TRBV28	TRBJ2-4	TGTGCCACCGGAAGGGCGGGAGGCCCCAAAAACATTCAGTACTTC	CATGRAGGPKNIQYF
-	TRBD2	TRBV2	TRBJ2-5	TGTGCCTCCTCGGGACTAGCGGGGGAAGAGACCCAGTACTTC	CASSGLAGEETQYF
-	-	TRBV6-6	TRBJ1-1	TGTGCCAGCAGTTACTCGGGGCTTGAAGCTTTCTTT	CASSYSGLEAFF
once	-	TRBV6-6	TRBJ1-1	TGTGCCAGCAGTTCCCCCGCGACAGGAGAGGTGACTGAAGCTTTCTTT	CASSSPATGEVTEAFF
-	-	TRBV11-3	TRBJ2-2	TGTGCCAGCAGCTTTAGCGGCGGGGAGCTGTTTTTT	CASSFSGGELFF
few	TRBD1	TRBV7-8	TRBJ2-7	TGTGCCAGCAGCTCCACAGGGGCAGGCTACGAGCAGTACTTC	CASSSTGAGYEQYF
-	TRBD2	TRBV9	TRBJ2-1	TGTGCCAGCAGCTCCCGTGGGAGGGATGAGCAGTTCTTC	CASSSRGRDEQFF
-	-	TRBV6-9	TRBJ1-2	TGTGCCAGCCCCATGCGGGGGAGGCAATTGGGCTACACCTTC	CASPMRGRQLGYTF
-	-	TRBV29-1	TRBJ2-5	TGCAGCGTTCCGGCGGGGGAGACCCAGTACTTC	CSVPAGETQYF
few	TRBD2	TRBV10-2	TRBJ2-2	TGCGCCAGCAGTCTAGCGGGAGTTCCCGGGGAGCTGTTTTTT	CASSLAGVPGELFF
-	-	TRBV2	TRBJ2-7	TGTGCCAGCAGTGAAGCGGGGACATCCTGGGACTCCTACGAGCAGTACTTC	CASSEAGTSWDSYEQYF
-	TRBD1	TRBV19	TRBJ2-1	TGTGCCAGTAGTACCGACAGGGGAACCTACAATGAGCAGTTCTTC	CASSTDRGTYNEQFF
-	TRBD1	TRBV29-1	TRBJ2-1	TGCAGCGCCGGGACAGGGGTACATGAGCAGTTCTTC	CSAGTGVHEQFF